The sequence of this T cell receptor (beta chain) was determined in a study of blood T cell repertoires in COVID-19. Study at large: The study drew acute and convalescent COVID-19 samples from the United States, Italy and Spain. PBMCs, B-cell-depleted T cells, or T cells were the source of the cDNA or gDNA that made up the material.

V lost 4 bases to trimming and J lost 6 bases; unmatched junction nucleotides: 10. Germline CDR1 and CDR2: SGHDN and FVKESK. The CDR3 runs 15 residues. Authors' analysis steps: Scientists estimated how many nucleated cells there were by amplifying reference gene primers. Assay: immunoSEQ multiplex PCR; the TCRdb copy retains only in-frame clones and omits some. Clonal size and the V and J genes are those of that table, whereas D and trimming came from the DNA. The sample lists more than 75,000 clones; 70% to 90% were seen once. The TCR comes from a woman at least 80 years old with active COVID-19. V usage is TRBV14 and J usage is TRBJ1-2, with TRBD1 identical over 8 bases. The sample consisted of peripheral blood. CDR3 DNA sequence: TGTGCCAGCAGCCCCTCCGACAGGGGTTTGAATGGCTACACCTTC. Translated, it gives CASSPSDRGLNGYTF.